This T cell receptor (beta chain) was sequenced during a study of regulatory T cells in long-lasting Graves disease. As for the study in general: Newly diagnosed Graves' patients had taken antithyroid drugs under 3 months.

This clonotype has a handful of counts. As yet, its antigen is unknown. Time point reported: newly diagnosed GD, antithyroid drugs for less than 3 months. Preparation of the TCR library used RNA extracted from PBMCs. Staff drew about 8.2 milliliters of peripheral blood into EDTA tubes. Study-wide results and caveats: TRBV28, TRBJ1-2 and TRBJ2-5 emerged as the favored segments in persistent disease.

This CDR3 has 16 residues. CDR1 and CDR2 from the germline V gene are PRHDT and FYEKMQ (reference sequence). V lost 5 bases, J lost 0 bases, and 9 bases stayed unmatched. Building the TCR beta libraries relied on iRepertoire HTBI primers, and CDR3 regions underwent Arm-PCR. TCRdb reanalysed the multiplex PCR reads using MiXCR and keeps one entry per CDR3 protein. The repertoire holds some 490,000 distinct CDR3 sequences, with around 12% as singletons. This sample was shared with a second study, whose subject was T cells in Graves' hyperthyroidism and ophthalmopathy.

The V and J genes are TRBV13 and TRBJ2-7; TRBD2 agrees at 8 bases. Sequences were derived from peripheral blood mononuclear cells (PBMCs), sampled at new diagnosis, from a patient treated with antithyroid drugs. The source is a woman in her twenties or thirties with Graves disease. As DNA, the CDR3 is TGTGCCAGCAGCGACGGTGCGGGGGGCCTCTCCTACGAGCAGTACTTC. It specifies CASSDGAGGLSYEQYF.